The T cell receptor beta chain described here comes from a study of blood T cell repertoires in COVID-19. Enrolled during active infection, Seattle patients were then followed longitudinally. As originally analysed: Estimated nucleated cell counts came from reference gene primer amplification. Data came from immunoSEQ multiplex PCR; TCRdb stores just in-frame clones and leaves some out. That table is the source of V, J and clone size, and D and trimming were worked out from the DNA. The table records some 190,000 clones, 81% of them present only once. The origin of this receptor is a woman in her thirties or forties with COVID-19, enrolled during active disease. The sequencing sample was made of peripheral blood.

CDR3: CASSEGRGGTEAFF. CDR3 coding DNA: TGTGCCAGCAGCGAGGGGAGGGGAGGCACTGAAGCTTTCTTT. V usage is TRBV9 and J usage is TRBJ1-1, with D tentatively TRBD1 (5 bases). Germline lookup yields CDR1 SGDLS and CDR2 YYNGEE. V lost 3 bases and J lost 4, with 13 bases in between. The CDR3 consists of 14 residues.